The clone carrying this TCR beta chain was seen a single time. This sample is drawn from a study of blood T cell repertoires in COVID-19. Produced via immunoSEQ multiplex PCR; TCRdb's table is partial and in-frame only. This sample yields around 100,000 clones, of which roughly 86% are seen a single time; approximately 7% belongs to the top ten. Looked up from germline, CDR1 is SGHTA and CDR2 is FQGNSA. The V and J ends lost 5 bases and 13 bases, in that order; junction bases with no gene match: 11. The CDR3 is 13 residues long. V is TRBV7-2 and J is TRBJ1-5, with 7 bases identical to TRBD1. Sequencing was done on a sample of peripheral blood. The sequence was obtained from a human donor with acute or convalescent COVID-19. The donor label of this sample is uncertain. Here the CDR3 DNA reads TGTGCCAGCAGCACACGCCCAACAGGGGAACAGCATTTT. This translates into CASSTRPTGEQHF.